The clone carrying this TCR beta chain showed up many times. The TCR beta CDR3 regions underwent amplification using RNA transcripts as the source. TCR CDR3 underwent first-round RT-PCR with the HTBI primer set. TCRdb processed the multiplex PCR reads anew with MiXCR; each CDR3 protein has one entry. Here the sample spans more than 450,000 distinct CDR3 sequences, roughly 15% being singletons. The CDR3 is 13 amino acids. The germline V gene encodes CDR1 DFQATT and CDR2 SNEGSKA (reference sequence). The ends were cut back, 5 bases at V and 8 bases at J, with 16 bases in the middle. The data originate from a study of T cells in Graves' hyperthyroidism and ophthalmopathy. Looking at the study overall: Peripheral blood was taken when the disease was first diagnosed, before any treatment began.

PBMCs came from around 10 ml fresh peripheral blood. Input material: blood. The receptor was derived from a middle-aged woman with Graves' hyperthyroidism. This chain uses TRBV20-1 with TRBJ2-1; D possibly corresponds to TRBD2 (6 bases). The CDR3 region is CSASDGRWDEQFF. The CDR3 coding sequence is TGCAGTGCTTCAGACGGGAGATGGGATGAGCAGTTCTTC.